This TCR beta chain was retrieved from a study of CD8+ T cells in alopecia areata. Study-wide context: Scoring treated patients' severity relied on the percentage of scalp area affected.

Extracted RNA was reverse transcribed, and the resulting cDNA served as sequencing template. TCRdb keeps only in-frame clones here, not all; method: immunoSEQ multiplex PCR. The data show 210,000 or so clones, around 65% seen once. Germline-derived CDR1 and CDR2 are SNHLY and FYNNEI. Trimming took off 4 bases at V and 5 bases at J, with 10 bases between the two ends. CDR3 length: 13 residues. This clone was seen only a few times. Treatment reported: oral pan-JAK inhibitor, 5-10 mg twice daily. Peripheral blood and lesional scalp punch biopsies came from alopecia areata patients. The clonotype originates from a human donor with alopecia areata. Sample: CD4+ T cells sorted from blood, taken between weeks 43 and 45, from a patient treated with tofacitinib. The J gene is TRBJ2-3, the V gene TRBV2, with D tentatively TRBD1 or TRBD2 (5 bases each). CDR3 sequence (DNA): TGTGCCAGCAGTGTAACAGGAGGAGATACGCAGTATTTT. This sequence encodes CASSVTGGDTQYF.